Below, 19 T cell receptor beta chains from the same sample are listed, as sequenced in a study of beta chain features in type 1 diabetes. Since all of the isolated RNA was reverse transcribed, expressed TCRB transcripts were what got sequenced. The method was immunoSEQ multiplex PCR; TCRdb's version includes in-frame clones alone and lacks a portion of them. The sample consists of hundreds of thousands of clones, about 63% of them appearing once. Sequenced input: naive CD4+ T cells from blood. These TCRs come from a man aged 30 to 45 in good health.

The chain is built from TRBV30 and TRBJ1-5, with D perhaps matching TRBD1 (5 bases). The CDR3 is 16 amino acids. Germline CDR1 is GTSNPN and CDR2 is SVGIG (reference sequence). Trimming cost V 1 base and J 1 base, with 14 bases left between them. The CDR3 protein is CAWSGGGTASNQPQHF. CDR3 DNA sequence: TGTGCCTGGAGTGGCGGCGGGACCGCCAGCAATCAGCCCCAGCATTTT.

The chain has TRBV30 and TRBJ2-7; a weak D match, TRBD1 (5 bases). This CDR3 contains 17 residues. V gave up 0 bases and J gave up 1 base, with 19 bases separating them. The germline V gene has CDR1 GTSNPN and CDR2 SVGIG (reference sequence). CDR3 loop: CAWSVSKLWGSSYEQYF. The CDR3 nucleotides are TGTGCCTGGAGTGTATCCAAGTTGTGGGGCAGTTCCTACGAGCAGTACTTC.

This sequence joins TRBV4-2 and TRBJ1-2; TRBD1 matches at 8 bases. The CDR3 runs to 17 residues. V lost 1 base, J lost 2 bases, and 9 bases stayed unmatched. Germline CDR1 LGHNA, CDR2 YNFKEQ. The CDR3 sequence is CASSQGTGQGSNYGYTF. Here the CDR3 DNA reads TGTGCCAGCAGCCAAGGCACTGGACAGGGTTCAAACTATGGCTACACCTTC.

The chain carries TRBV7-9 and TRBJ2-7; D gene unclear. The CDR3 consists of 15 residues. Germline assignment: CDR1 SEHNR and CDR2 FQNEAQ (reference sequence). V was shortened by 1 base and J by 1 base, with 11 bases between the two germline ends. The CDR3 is CASSLDGFKSYEQYF. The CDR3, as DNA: TGTGCCAGCAGCTTAGACGGTTTTAAATCCTACGAGCAGTACTTC.

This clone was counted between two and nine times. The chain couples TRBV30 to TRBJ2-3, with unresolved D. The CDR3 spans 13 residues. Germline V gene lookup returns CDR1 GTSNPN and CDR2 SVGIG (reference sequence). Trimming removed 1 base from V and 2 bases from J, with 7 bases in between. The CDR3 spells CAWSGWDTDTQYF. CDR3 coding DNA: TGTGCCTGGAGTGGCTGGGACACAGATACGCAGTATTTT.

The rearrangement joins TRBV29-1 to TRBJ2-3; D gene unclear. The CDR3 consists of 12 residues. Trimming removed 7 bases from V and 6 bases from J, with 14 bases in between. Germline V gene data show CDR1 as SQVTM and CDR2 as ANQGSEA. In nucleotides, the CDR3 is TGCAGCGGGGCGGAATCCTTTGATACGCAGTATTTT. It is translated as CSGAESFDTQYF.

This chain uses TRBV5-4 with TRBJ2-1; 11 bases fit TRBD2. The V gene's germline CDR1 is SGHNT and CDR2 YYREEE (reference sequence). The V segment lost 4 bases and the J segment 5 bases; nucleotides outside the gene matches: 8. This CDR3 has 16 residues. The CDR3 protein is CASSPAGTSGNNEQFF. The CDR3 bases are TGTGCCAGCAGCCCCGCCGGGACTAGCGGCAACAATGAGCAGTTCTTC.

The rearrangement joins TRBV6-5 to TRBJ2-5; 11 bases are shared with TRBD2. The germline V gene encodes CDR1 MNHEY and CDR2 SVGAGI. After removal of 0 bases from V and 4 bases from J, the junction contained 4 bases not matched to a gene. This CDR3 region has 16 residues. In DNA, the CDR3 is TGTGCCAGCAGTTACTCGACTAGCGGGAACAGAGAGACCCAGTACTTC. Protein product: CASSYSTSGNRETQYF.

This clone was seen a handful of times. CDR3 sequence (DNA): TGCGCCAGCAGCCAAGACAGGCGCCGAGAGCAGTACTTC. Protein sequence: CASSQDRRREQYF. The genes are TRBV4-3 and TRBJ2-7; D ambiguous. The CDR3 is 13 residues long. V was pared by 0 bases and J by 7 bases, with 10 bases between. Germline V gene data show CDR1 as LGHNA and CDR2 as YSLEER.

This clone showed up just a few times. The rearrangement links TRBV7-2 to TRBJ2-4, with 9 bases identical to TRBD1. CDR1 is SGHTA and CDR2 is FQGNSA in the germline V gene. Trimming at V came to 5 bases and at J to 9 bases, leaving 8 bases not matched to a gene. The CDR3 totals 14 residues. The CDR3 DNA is TGTGCCAGCAGCCTACAGGGGGCGCGGGGCATTCAGTACTTC. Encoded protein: CASSLQGARGIQYF.

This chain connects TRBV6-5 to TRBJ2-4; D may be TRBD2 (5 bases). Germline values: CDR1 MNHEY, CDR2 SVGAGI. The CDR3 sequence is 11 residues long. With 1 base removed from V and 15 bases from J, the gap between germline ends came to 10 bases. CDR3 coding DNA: TGTGCCAGCAGTTACTTAGGAGGCACGTACTTC. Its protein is CASSYLGGTYF.

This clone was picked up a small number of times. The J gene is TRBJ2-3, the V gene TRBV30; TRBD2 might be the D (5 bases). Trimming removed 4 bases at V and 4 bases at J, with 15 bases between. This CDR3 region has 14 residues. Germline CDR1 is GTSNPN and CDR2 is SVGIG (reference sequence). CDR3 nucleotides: TGTGCCTGGAAACGGGGAGCTCGCGCAGATACGCAGTATTTT. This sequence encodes CAWKRGARADTQYF.

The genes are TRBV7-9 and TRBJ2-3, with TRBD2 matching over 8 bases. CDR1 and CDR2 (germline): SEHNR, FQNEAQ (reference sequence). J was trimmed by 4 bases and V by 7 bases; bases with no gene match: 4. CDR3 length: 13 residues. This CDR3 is CASNGLAADTQYF. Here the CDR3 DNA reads TGTGCCAGCAACGGACTAGCCGCAGATACGCAGTATTTT.

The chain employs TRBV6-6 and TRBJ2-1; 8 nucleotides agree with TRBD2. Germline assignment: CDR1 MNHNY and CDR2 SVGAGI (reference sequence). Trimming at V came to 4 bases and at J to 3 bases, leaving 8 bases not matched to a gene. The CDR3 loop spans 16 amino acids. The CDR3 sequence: CASSSGAGVIYNEQFF. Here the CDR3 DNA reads TGTGCCAGCAGTTCCGGAGCGGGGGTAATCTACAATGAGCAGTTCTTC.

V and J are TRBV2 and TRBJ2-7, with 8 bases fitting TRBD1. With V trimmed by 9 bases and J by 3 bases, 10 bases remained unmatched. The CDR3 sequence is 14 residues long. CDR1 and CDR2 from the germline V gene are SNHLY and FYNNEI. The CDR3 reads CASLTGTGRYEQYF. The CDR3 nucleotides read TGTGCCAGTTTGACCGGGACAGGACGCTACGAGCAGTACTTC.

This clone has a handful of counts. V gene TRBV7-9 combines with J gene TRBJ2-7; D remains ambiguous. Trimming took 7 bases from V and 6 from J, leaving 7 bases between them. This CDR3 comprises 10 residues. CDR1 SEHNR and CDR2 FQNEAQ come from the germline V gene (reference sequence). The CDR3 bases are TGTGCCAGCACCCCGGGCGAGCAGTACTTC. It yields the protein CASTPGEQYF.

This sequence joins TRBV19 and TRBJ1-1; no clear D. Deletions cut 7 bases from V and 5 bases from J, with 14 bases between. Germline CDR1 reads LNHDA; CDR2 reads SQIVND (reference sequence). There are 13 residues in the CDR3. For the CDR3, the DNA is TGTGCCAGTAACCTAAGGAGGGAAACTGAAGCTTTCTTT. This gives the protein CASNLRRETEAFF.

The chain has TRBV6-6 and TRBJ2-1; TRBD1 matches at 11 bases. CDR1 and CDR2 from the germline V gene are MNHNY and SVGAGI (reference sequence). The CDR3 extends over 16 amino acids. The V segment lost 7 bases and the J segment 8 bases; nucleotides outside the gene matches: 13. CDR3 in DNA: TGTGCCAGCACCCTAGGACAGGGGGCGATTTCCCATGAGCAGTTCTTC. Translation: CASTLGQGAISHEQFF.

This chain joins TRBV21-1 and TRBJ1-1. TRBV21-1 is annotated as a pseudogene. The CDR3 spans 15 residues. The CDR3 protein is CASSKGDALGTEAFF. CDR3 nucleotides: TGTGCCAGCAGCAAAGGAGACGCTTTGGGCACTGAAGCTTTCTTT.